This entry lists 15 T cell receptor beta chains sequenced from one sample in a study of blood T cell repertoires in COVID-19. Profiled with immunoSEQ multiplex PCR; TCRdb holds only in-frame clones, not every one. This table holds more than 100,000 clones, around 87% found once. The sample consisted of peripheral blood. The receptors derive from a woman between 55 and 75 years old with COVID-19, enrolled during active disease.

The chain couples TRBV5-1 to TRBJ2-2, with 8 nucleotides matching TRBD1. The CDR3 is made up of 16 amino acids. Germline CDR1 and CDR2: SGHRS and YFSETQ. V dropped 0 bases and J dropped 3; count of bases not matched to a gene: 4. The CDR3 DNA sequence: TGCGCCAGCAGCTTGGCAGGGGGCGCCGACACCGGGGAGCTGTTTTTT. Its protein product is CASSLAGGADTGELFF.

J is TRBJ1-1 and V is TRBV10-3; TRBD1 matches 8 bases. The germline gives CDR1 ENHRY, CDR2 SYGVKD. After removal of 6 bases from V and 5 bases from J, the junction contained 8 bases not matched to a gene. The CDR3 has 14 residues. The CDR3 DNA follows: TGTGCCATCAGGTCAGGGGGCGCGGGGACTGAAGCTTTCTTT. It encodes CAIRSGGAGTEAFF.

The V gene is TRBV7-2, the J gene TRBJ1-1, with D maybe TRBD1 (6 bases). The CDR3 consists of 13 residues. V was pared by 1 base and J by 3 bases, with 6 bases between. Per the germline V gene, CDR1 is SGHTA and CDR2 is FQGNSA. The CDR3 nucleotides read TGTGCCAGCAGCTTAGACAGGGACACTGAAGCTTTCTTT. It encodes CASSLDRDTEAFF.

The rearrangement links TRBV6-1 to TRBJ1-2; D uncertain. V was pared by 2 bases and J by 7 bases, with 17 bases between. The CDR3 consists of 15 residues. The germline CDR1 and CDR2 sequences are MNHNS and SASEGT. CDR3 protein: CASSERPESRSGYTF. Written as DNA, the CDR3 is TGTGCCAGCAGTGAAAGGCCAGAAAGTCGGAGTGGCTACACCTTC.

This sequence joins TRBV19 and TRBJ2-2; D may be TRBD1 (5 bases). The length of the CDR3 is 18 residues. V was cut by 2 bases and J by 4 bases, with 20 bases left in between. Germline-derived CDR1 and CDR2 are LNHDA and SQIVND (reference sequence). The DNA for the CDR3 is TGTGCCAGTAGTATATATTCGACAGAGATCGTTGCCACCGGGGAGCTGTTTTTT. This encodes CASSIYSTEIVATGELFF.

This sequence joins TRBV27 and TRBJ1-2, with a possible D match to TRBD1 (6 bases). Trimming stripped 6 bases from V and 6 bases from J, with 11 bases between. The CDR3 length is 12 residues. The V gene's germline CDR1 is MNHEY and CDR2 SMNVEV (reference sequence). Here the CDR3 reads CASRSNRDGYTF. DNA of the CDR3: TGTGCCAGCAGAAGTAACAGGGATGGCTACACCTTC.

The chain is built from TRBV19 and TRBJ1-1, with D maybe TRBD1 (6 bases). The CDR3 contains 14 residues. Germline V lookup: CDR1 LNHDA, CDR2 SQIVND (reference sequence). V was cut by 5 bases and J by 1 base, with 11 bases left in between. This CDR3 is CASSPQQGNTEAFF. The CDR3 coding sequence is TGTGCCAGTAGTCCCCAACAGGGGAACACTGAAGCTTTCTTT. The whole variable domain, remainder taken from reference TRBV19 and TRBJ1-1, is DGGITQSPKYLFRKEGQNVTLSCEQNLNHDAMYWYRQDPGQGLRLIYYSQIVNDFQKGDIAEGYSVSREKKESFPLTVTSAQKNPTAFYLCASSPQQGNTEAFFGQGTRLTVV.

The chain carries TRBV6-5 and TRBJ1-1; TRBD1 matches at 9 bases. The junction had 9 bases not matched to a gene; V was cut back by 6 bases and J by 4 bases. Germline V CDR1 and CDR2: MNHEY, SVGAGI. The CDR3 spans 15 residues. CDR3 nucleotide sequence: TGTGCCAGCAGCCCACAGGGGGCGAAGGGCACTGAAGCTTTCTTT. As protein: CASSPQGAKGTEAFF.

This chain's CDR3 is CASSLHWSPEQYF. CDR3 sequence (DNA): TGTGCCAGCAGCCTTCACTGGAGCCCCGAGCAGTACTTC. The chain carries TRBV7-9 and TRBJ2-7, with D unresolved. CDR1 and CDR2 (germline): SEHNR, FQNEAQ (reference sequence). V lost 5 bases and J lost 6, with 14 bases in between. The CDR3 has 13 residues.

J is TRBJ2-2 and V is TRBV19, with TRBD1 as a possible D gene (6 bases). V lost 4 bases to trimming and J lost 0 bases, with 9 bases between them. CDR3 size: 15 residues. Germline CDR1 and CDR2: LNHDA and SQIVND (reference sequence). The CDR3: CASSTRQANTGELFF. The CDR3 DNA reads as TGTGCCAGTAGTACCCGACAGGCGAACACCGGGGAGCTGTTTTTT.

This clone has a count of ten or more. This chain connects TRBV7-6 to TRBJ2-1; no firm D call. CDR3 length: 16 amino acids. Trimming took off 4 bases at V and 8 bases at J, with 21 bases between the two ends. CDR1 SGHVS and CDR2 FNYEAQ come from the germline V gene. CDR3 sequence (DNA): TGTGCCAGCAGCTCCCTATTCGGAGAAACTGGCTATGAGCAGTTCTTC. Translation gives CASSSLFGETGYEQFF.

CDR3 sequence (DNA): TGTGCCAGCAGCCGAGGTGGGGGGGCCCCGAGTGAAGAGACCCAGTACTTC. Translating gives CASSRGGGAPSEETQYF. The V gene is TRBV6-2 or TRBV6-3, the J gene TRBJ2-5, with D perhaps TRBD2 (7 bases). V gave up 6 bases and J gave up 3 bases, with 23 bases separating them. The germline V gene encodes CDR1 MNHEY and CDR2 SVGEGT. The CDR3 runs to 17 residues.

The chain recombines TRBV19 with TRBJ1-2; maybe TRBD1 (6 bases). V was trimmed by 1 base and J by 5 bases, leaving 14 bases between them. The CDR3 covers 15 residues. Germline-derived CDR1 and CDR2 are LNHDA and SQIVND (reference sequence). The CDR3 loop reads CASSIGSQGIYGYTF. CDR3 DNA sequence: TGTGCCAGTAGTATAGGGAGTCAGGGGATTTATGGCTACACCTTC.

The CDR3 region is CASSSYPRIMNTEAFF. For the CDR3, the DNA is TGTGCCAGCAGCTCCTACCCCCGCATAATGAACACTGAAGCTTTCTTT. The chain employs TRBV7-9 and TRBJ1-1; D unclear. Trimming took 4 bases from V and 0 from J, leaving 15 bases between them. This CDR3 has 16 amino acids. Looked up from germline, CDR1 is SEHNR and CDR2 is FQNEAQ (reference sequence).

The chain links TRBV5-4 to TRBJ1-2, with a weak D call TRBD1 (6 bases). CDR3 length: 14 residues. V was pared by 0 bases and J by 7 bases, with 13 bases between. Germline V lookup: CDR1 SGHNT, CDR2 YYREEE (reference sequence). The CDR3 DNA reads as TGTGCCAGCAGCTTGGTCGGGGGGCAGGTTGGCTACACCTTC. Translated: CASSLVGGQVGYTF.